This T cell receptor (beta chain) was captured by sequencing in a study of blood T cell repertoires in COVID-19. Study as a whole: PBMCs, B-cell-depleted T cells, or T cells provided the cDNA or gDNA that made up the material.

Only in-frame clones appear in the TCRdb table, and some are missing; sequencing was by immunoSEQ multiplex PCR. Among under 300,000 clones listed, around 90% were seen once. Germline V gives CDR1 MNHEY, CDR2 SVGAGI. The CDR3 runs to 13 residues. Trimming shortened V by 8 bases and J by 1 base, and 11 bases separated the two germline ends. The sequence derives from a woman aged 55-75 years with COVID-19, enrolled during active disease. What was sequenced was peripheral blood. The chain is built from TRBV6-5 and TRBJ2-5, with unresolved D. CDR3 coding DNA: TGTGCCAGCCAACCCCTATTCCAAGAGACCCAGTACTTC. The encoded protein is CASQPLFQETQYF.